This T cell receptor beta chain was obtained from a study of blood T cell repertoires in COVID-19. Study details: COVID-19 samples collected from the United States, Italy and Spain covered acute and convalescent phases. T cells, B-cell-depleted T cells, or PBMCs provided the cDNA or gDNA that served as material.

This study enrolled people aged 18 to 89 from about 24 US geographic areas. There are 21 residues in the CDR3. Trimming removed 5 bases from V and 0 bases from J; junction bases left unmatched: 20. CDR1 and CDR2 from the germline V gene are MDHEN and SYDVKM. Data came from immunoSEQ multiplex PCR; TCRdb stores just in-frame clones and leaves some out. The sample holds some 300,000 clones, around 90% seen once. This receptor was identified in a woman aged 18 to 35 with acute COVID-19. Sequenced input: PBMCs or T cells enriched from blood (not recorded which). The rearrangement uses TRBV28 and TRBJ1-5; 9 bases are a match to TRBD1. This CDR3 reads CASSDIAHGTGKMHSNQPQHF. CDR3 sequence (DNA): TGTGCCAGCAGTGACATTGCCCACGGGACAGGGAAAATGCATAGCAATCAGCCCCAGCATTTT.